This entry describes one T cell receptor (beta chain). This clone appeared a few times. This clone's antigen is unknown. No much larger clone exists at a distance of one base, and base qualities are not known. The CDR3 sequence holds 16 residues, the cysteine and phenylalanine included. The retained sequence is limited to the CDR3, 48 bases, with the frame set at the first base. CDR1 and CDR2 were assigned from the germline V gene (reference sequence) as SEHNR and FQNEAQ. Trimming accounts for 5 bases at V and 8 bases at J, while the number of junction bases matched to no gene is 15. The record originates from a study of OX40 agonist ivuxolimab in advanced cancers. In the study overall: Ivuxolimab was a fully human IgG2 agonistic monoclonal antibody targeting the costimulatory receptor OX40 (CD134). Intravenous ivuxolimab was administered to patients every 2 weeks at six dose levels: 0.01, 0.1, 0.3, 1.5, 3 and 10 mg/kg. Of the roughly 51 patients in dose escalation, some 20 had hepatocellular carcinoma, some 15 had melanoma, 9 had renal cell carcinoma and 9 had head and neck cancer. In the dose-escalation cohort, roughly 80% of patients were male, and the mean age was approximately 55 years, with a range of about 23 to 90. Patients were allowed to have had prior anti-PD-1, anti-PD-L1 or anti-CTLA-4 therapy, and 40% of the dose-escalation patients had been treated with checkpoint inhibitors. Three dose-escalation patients achieved partial responses, one with hepatocellular carcinoma and two with cutaneous melanoma. The purpose of peripheral TCRbeta sequencing was to test whether ivuxolimab changed TCR sequence diversity and led to clonal T-cell expansion. The paper reports the monotherapy dose-escalation portion (N ≈ 50 patients) of the phase I ivuxolimab trial.

Genomic DNA was isolated from the sorted cells so that the TCRbeta CDR3 region could be sequenced. TCRbeta CDR3 regions were sequenced using the immunoSEQ Assay. Drawn from immuneACCESS, this table holds only the in-frame rearrangements with V and J called that TCRdb kept. Clones are partly lost; checked studies trace under half to an unresolved V gene and leave the rest unexplained. Present in this sample are around 35,000 clones, more than 60% of which were seen just once. Around 10% of the sample is taken by the ten largest. Here is what the overall study found, with its caveats: At doses from 0.1 to 3.0 mg/kg, clonal expansion was seen in both CD4+ and CD8+ blood T cells between baseline and week 6. Low levels of normalized T-cell clonal expansion were also seen in some nonresponding patients. The antigen specificity of the clonally expanded peripheral T cells was not determined. After ivuxolimab, more expanded clones were found on average in CD8+ T cells than in CD4+ T cells. In partial responders in the 0.1-3.0 mg/kg groups, normalized peripheral clonal expansion was found to be among the lowest, especially among CD8+ T cells.

Patients with autoimmune disease history or receiving systemic immunosuppression were excluded from the trial. Peripheral blood for TCR sequencing was collected from all dose cohorts at baseline, on cycle 4 day 1, and on cycle 7 day 1. Samples were obtained from an open-label, multicenter, first-in-human phase I dose-escalation trial of ivuxolimab. Adults with locally advanced or metastatic head and neck squamous cell, hepatocellular, melanoma or renal cell carcinoma were enrolled in the trial. Before TCR sequencing, CD4+ T cells and CD8+ T cells were sorted from peripheral blood as separate populations.

The origin of this receptor is an adult with an advanced solid tumor such as melanoma, head and neck, liver or kidney cancer. The sequencing used CD4+ or CD8+ T cells sorted from blood, collected in a trial of the OX40 agonist ivuxolimab. The chain couples TRBV7-9 to TRBJ2-1, with TRBD2 matching 7 junction bases. The nucleotides are TGTGCCAGCAGCCCGACGGGACTACCCCCTAGGCATGAGCAGTTCTTC. It translates as CASSPTGLPPRHEQFF.